Reported below is one T cell receptor beta chain. Its antigen is as yet unknown. Germline lookup yields CDR1 SGHTS and CDR2 YDEGEE. This CDR3 is built from 16 residues. The germline V and J ends were trimmed by 10 bases and 11 bases, with 30 bases remaining between them. Employing constant-segment primers, 5'RACE generated TCR alpha and TCR beta cDNA libraries bearing sample barcodes and UMIs. A single record per CDR3 protein comes from TCRdb applying MiXCR to the 5' RACE reads. The table includes about 400,000 distinct CDR3 sequences, 20% to 25% detected once. The source of the sample is a study of T-cell memory formation after mild COVID-19. Across the whole study: Each donor largely had its own TCR clusters. Study results and caveats: Some clones that responded were present in memory (sampled pre-infection), which suggests cross-reactive memory joined. Day 15 to 85 contractors were CD4/CD8 balanced; later expanders leaned CD4+.

The clonotype originates from an adult woman who had mild COVID-19 (a few samples of this study predate the infection). Cell type and time point are not known. The sequenced sample consisted of PBMCs or a T cell subset sorted from them (not recorded which). This chain connects TRBV5-8 to TRBJ1-4, with D perhaps matching TRBD1 (6 bases). DNA for the CDR3: TGTGCCGTCCCCAGGGGCCGGGCCCCAGAACTGCTCAAACTGTTTTTT. Translated: CAVPRGRAPELLKLFF. Together with reference TRBV5-8 and TRBJ1-4, the CDR3 gives the full variable domain: EAGVTQSPTHLIKTRGQQATLRCSPISGHTSVYWYQQALGLGLQFLLWYDEGEERNRGNFPPRFSGRQFPNYSSELNVNALELEDSALYLCAVPRGRAPELLKLFFGSGTQLSVL.